These 21 T cell receptor beta chains came from one sample sequenced in a study of CD4+ T cells in melanoma. This table comes from immunoSEQ multiplex PCR, and its TCRdb copy is limited to in-frame clones, with some not included. The repertoire holds over 100,000 clones, with 92% as singletons. Source material: peripheral blood. Receptors originate from a human donor with melanoma.

The rearrangement links TRBV28 to TRBJ2-3; 11 bases agree with TRBD2. The germline V gene encodes CDR1 MDHEN and CDR2 SYDVKM. The trim removed 6 bases at V and 6 bases at J, leaving 14 bases unmatched. This CDR3 contains 17 residues. The CDR3 spells CASSPISGRAGSDTQYF. In DNA, the CDR3 is TGTGCCAGCAGCCCTATTAGCGGGAGGGCCGGATCGGATACGCAGTATTTT.

This chain links TRBV5-4 with TRBJ2-5; 11 nucleotides line up with TRBD2. This CDR3 is 15 amino acids long. Germline lookup yields CDR1 SGHNT and CDR2 YYREEE (reference sequence). V dropped 3 bases and J dropped 1; count of bases not matched to a gene: 2. The CDR3 coding sequence is TGTGCCAGCAGCTGGGGGACTAGCGGCCAAGAGACCCAGTACTTC. It specifies CASSWGTSGQETQYF.

This chain connects TRBV4-2 to TRBJ1-5; maybe TRBD1 (6 bases). Germline V gene data show CDR1 as LGHNA and CDR2 as YNFKEQ. The CDR3 extends over 17 amino acids. Between the trimmed V and J ends, which lost 4 bases and 0 bases, there was a span of 16 bases. The CDR3 DNA follows: TGTGCCAGCAGCCGGTCCCGGGACACTTATAGCAATCAGCCCCAGCATTTT. Protein product: CASSRSRDTYSNQPQHF.

This sequence joins TRBV19 and TRBJ2-2; D is unresolved. CDR3 length: 15 residues. V was pared by 2 bases and J by 2 bases, with 9 bases between. Germline lookup yields CDR1 LNHDA and CDR2 SQIVND (reference sequence). This CDR3 reads CASSIWQTNTGELFF. CDR3 nucleotide sequence: TGTGCCAGTAGTATATGGCAGACTAACACCGGGGAGCTGTTTTTT.

The V gene is TRBV28, the J gene TRBJ2-7, with D hard to call. Per the germline V gene, CDR1 is MDHEN and CDR2 is SYDVKM. The CDR3 runs 12 residues. V shed 2 bases and J shed 2 bases, with 4 bases lying between them. DNA of the CDR3: TGTGCCAGCAGTTTACGAGCCTACGAGCAGTACTTC. This encodes CASSLRAYEQYF. Looking up the rest from reference TRBV28 and TRBJ2-7 gives the full variable domain: DVKVTQSSRYLVKRTGEKVFLECVQDMDHENMFWYRQDPGLGLRLIYFSYDVKMKEKGDIPEGYSVSREKKERFSLILESASTNQTSMYLCASSLRAYEQYFGPGTRLTVT.

This clone was found once. The chain employs TRBV6-7 and TRBJ2-5; 10 bases are a match to TRBD2. TRBV6-7 is labeled an ORF, and its function is uncertain. The junction had 14 bases not matched to a gene; V was cut back by 2 bases and J by 2 bases. The CDR3 is made up of 19 amino acids. The CDR3 coding sequence is TGTGCCAGCAGTTACACTATAGCGGGGGGCCTCGAAGTTCAAGAGACCCAGTACTTC. Translating gives CASSYTIAGGLEVQETQYF.

V gene TRBV18 combines with J gene TRBJ1-4; a weak D match, TRBD1 (6 bases). In germline, CDR1 is KGHSH, CDR2 LQKENI. This CDR3 is built from 16 residues. With 3 bases removed from V and 8 bases from J, the gap between germline ends came to 19 bases. This chain's CDR3 is CASSPLSLGGGEKLFF. The CDR3 DNA reads TGTGCCAGCTCACCCCTTTCACTGGGGGGCGGCGAAAAACTGTTTTTT.

The chain combines TRBV7-5 with TRBJ2-3; TRBD2 was called by the table and not checked on the DNA. TRBV7-5 is flagged as a pseudogene. The length of the CDR3 is 17 residues. CDR3 region: CARSLVQSLASTDTQYF. CDR3 in DNA: TGTGCCAGAAGCTTAGTACAGAGCCTAGCTAGCACAGATACGCAGTATTTT.

V usage is TRBV28 and J usage is TRBJ1-2; D is uncertain. Germline lookup yields CDR1 MDHEN and CDR2 SYDVKM. The CDR3 runs to 12 residues. The V and J ends lost 2 bases and 3 bases respectively, with 4 bases between them. CDR3 sequence reads: CASSLNDYGYTF. CDR3 sequence (DNA): TGTGCCAGCAGTTTAAACGACTATGGCTACACCTTC.

V and J are TRBV5-5 and TRBJ2-5, with unresolved D. CDR1 and CDR2 (germline): SGHKS, YYEKEE (reference sequence). V lost 4 bases and J lost 0, with 13 bases in between. The CDR3 has 15 residues. The chain's CDR3 is CASSLGNWDQETQYF. The CDR3 DNA follows: TGTGCCAGCAGCCTAGGAAATTGGGACCAAGAGACCCAGTACTTC.

The V call is TRBV10-3, the J call TRBJ2-7; 14 nucleotides match TRBD2. V trimming: 4 bases; J trimming: 3 bases; junction bases outside the gene matches: 8. This CDR3 is 17 amino acids long. CDR1 ENHRY and CDR2 SYGVKD come from the germline V gene. CDR3 sequence reads: CAISGGTSGREHYEQYF. As DNA, the CDR3 is TGTGCCATCAGTGGAGGGACTAGCGGGAGAGAACACTACGAGCAGTACTTC.

The rearrangement links TRBV4-1 to TRBJ1-1, with 7 bases aligning to TRBD1. The germline CDR1 and CDR2 sequences are MGHRA and YSYEKL. CDR3 length: 15 amino acids. Trimming removed 4 bases from V and 0 bases from J; junction bases left unmatched: 5. DNA for the CDR3: TGCGCCAGCAGCCCGCGGACAGGAATGAACACTGAAGCTTTCTTT. It yields the protein CASSPRTGMNTEAFF.

This rearrangement joins TRBV7-8 to TRBJ2-1, with D possibly being TRBD2 (6 bases). Germline V gene lookup returns CDR1 SGHVS and CDR2 FQNEAQ. The CDR3 sequence is 15 residues long. V lost 5 bases and J 4 bases, leaving 15 bases between the germline ends. As DNA, the CDR3 is TGTGCCAGCAGCCCGAGACGGGGGACTTACAATGAGCAGTTCTTC. Translation: CASSPRRGTYNEQFF.

V usage is TRBV11-2 and J usage is TRBJ2-1, with D maybe TRBD2 (6 bases). Trimming removed 1 base at V and 10 bases at J, with 11 bases between. Germline assignment: CDR1 SGHAT and CDR2 FQNNGV. This CDR3 has 13 residues. The CDR3 sequence is CASSLAGVGEQFF. The CDR3 region has the DNA TGTGCCAGCAGCTTAGCGGGAGTCGGCGAGCAGTTCTTC.

The chain combines TRBV2 with TRBJ2-7, with 7 bases matching TRBD1. Germline V gene lookup returns CDR1 SNHLY and CDR2 FYNNEI. V lost 6 bases and J lost 2; bases outside the gene matches: 4. The CDR3 runs to 13 residues. For the CDR3, the DNA is TGTGCCAGCAGAGACAGGGTGGCCTACGAGCAGTACTTC. This translates into CASRDRVAYEQYF.

The chain joins TRBV7-9 to TRBJ2-3; perhaps TRBD1 as D (5 bases). This CDR3 spans 14 amino acids. Germline lookup yields CDR1 SEHNR and CDR2 FQNEAQ (reference sequence). V lost 1 base to trimming and J lost 4 bases, with 9 bases between them. CDR3 nucleotides: TGTGCCAGCAGCTTAGGGCAGGGTGCAGATACGCAGTATTTT. It yields the protein CASSLGQGADTQYF.

The V call is TRBV5-1, the J call TRBJ2-5; D call uncertain. V shed 4 bases and J shed 2 bases, with 12 bases lying between them. The CDR3 spans 14 residues. Germline CDR1 and CDR2: SGHRS and YFSETQ. CDR3 in amino acids: CASSVAMGQETQYF. In nucleotides, the CDR3 is TGCGCCAGCAGCGTCGCAATGGGTCAAGAGACCCAGTACTTC.

The chain recombines TRBV4-1 with TRBJ1-1; D call uncertain. The CDR3 covers 16 residues. Trimming pared 1 base from V and 3 bases from J, leaving 15 bases between. CDR1 and CDR2 (germline): MGHRA, YSYEKL. The CDR3 DNA reads TGCGCCAGCAGCCAAGTGGCCCGGGGTTTTGACACTGAAGCTTTCTTT. Encoded protein: CASSQVARGFDTEAFF.

The chain employs TRBV29-1 and TRBJ2-6, with D perhaps matching TRBD1 (6 bases). CDR1 and CDR2 (germline): SQVTM, ANQGSEA. V was trimmed by 4 bases and J by 2 bases, leaving 15 bases between them. The CDR3 is 16 amino acids. DNA of the CDR3: TGCAGCGTTGTTGTGGTTACAGGGCCTGGGGCCAACGTCCTGACTTTC. Protein: CSVVVVTGPGANVLTF.

This clone has only one observation. The chain employs TRBV5-1 and TRBJ2-7; D might be TRBD1 (5 bases). Trimming removed 0 bases from V and 1 base from J, with 11 bases in between. The CDR3 totals 15 residues. Germline V gene data show CDR1 as SGHRS and CDR2 as YFSETQ. The CDR3 is CASSLASTVSYEQYF. The CDR3 DNA follows: TGCGCCAGCAGCTTGGCCTCGACAGTTTCCTACGAGCAGTACTTC.

V usage is TRBV4-2 and J usage is TRBJ1-2; 9 nucleotides line up with TRBD1. This CDR3 spans 14 amino acids. V shed 5 bases, J shed 3 bases, and the junction held 4 bases outside the gene matches. The germline gives CDR1 LGHNA, CDR2 YNFKEQ. CDR3 nucleotides: TGTGCCAGCAGCTTGGACAGGGGTGACTATGGCTACACCTTC. The encoded protein is CASSLDRGDYGYTF.